One sample yielded the 4 T cell receptor beta chains listed below, sequenced in a study of response to subunit inactivated influenza vaccine. MiXCR, run by TCRdb on the RT-PCR reads, gives a single entry per CDR3 protein. The table lists about 700,000 distinct CDR3 sequences, approximately 14% of them singletons. Sequences were derived from PBMCs from blood, sampled about 12 days after vaccination. Receptors originate from a man in his forties or fifties who received an inactivated influenza vaccine.

The V gene is TRBV7-2, the J gene TRBJ1-5; D gene unclear. The CDR3 is made up of 16 amino acids. Per germline, CDR1 SGHTA and CDR2 FQGNSA. The V and J ends lost 2 bases and 1 base respectively, with 12 bases between them. The CDR3 DNA reads as TGTGCCAGCAGCTTACAGACCTCACAGAGCAATCAGCCCCAGCATTTT. Its translation: CASSLQTSQSNQPQHF.

This chain uses TRBV12-3 or TRBV12-4 with TRBJ1-2; D gene uncertain. This CDR3 is built from 11 residues. V was pared by 5 bases and J by 8 bases, with 9 bases between. CDR3 loop: CASSRRGGYTF. CDR3 in DNA: TGTGCCAGCAGTCGACGAGGCGGCTACACCTTC.

This sequence joins TRBV20-1 and TRBJ2-1; 11 bases match TRBD1. This CDR3 comprises 14 residues. CDR1 and CDR2 (germline): DFQATT, SNEGSKA (reference sequence). V dropped 5 bases and J dropped 2; count of bases not matched to a gene: 2. CDR3 nucleotide sequence: TGCAGTGCTCCGGACAGGGGGCCCTACAATGAGCAGTTCTTC. Amino acid sequence: CSAPDRGPYNEQFF.

This clonotype was seen a few times. The chain recombines TRBV5-1 with TRBJ2-1; 7 nucleotides line up with TRBD2. The junction had 10 bases not matched to a gene; V was cut back by 5 bases and J by 8 bases. Germline values: CDR1 SGHRS, CDR2 YFSETQ. This CDR3 has 14 amino acids. The CDR3 bases are TGCGCCAGCAGTCGGACTAGTGGGGGGGATGAGCAGTTCTTC. Amino acids: CASSRTSGGDEQFF.